This T cell receptor (beta chain) was recorded in a study of early stage breast cancer tumors. Study-wide points: Commonly generated sequences made up most enriched TCRB sequences shared between patients.

As regards this clone: Its antigen is unidentified.

The CDR3 contains 11 residues. Trimming left V 8 bases short and J 6 bases short, with 11 bases between. Germline V gene sequence: CDR1 MNHEY, CDR2 SVGAGI. Profiling relied on immunoSEQ multiplex PCR, and the TCRdb table lists in-frame clones only, not all of them. The sample shows roughly 57,000 clones, about 90% of them seen only once. The source material was blood. The source of this sequence is a person aged 65-85 years with breast cancer. The J gene is TRBJ2-7, the V gene TRBV6-5; the D gene is possibly TRBD1 (6 bases). The CDR3 DNA follows: TGTGCCAGCCGGGACATTTCCGAGCAGTACTTC. Amino acids: CASRDISEQYF.